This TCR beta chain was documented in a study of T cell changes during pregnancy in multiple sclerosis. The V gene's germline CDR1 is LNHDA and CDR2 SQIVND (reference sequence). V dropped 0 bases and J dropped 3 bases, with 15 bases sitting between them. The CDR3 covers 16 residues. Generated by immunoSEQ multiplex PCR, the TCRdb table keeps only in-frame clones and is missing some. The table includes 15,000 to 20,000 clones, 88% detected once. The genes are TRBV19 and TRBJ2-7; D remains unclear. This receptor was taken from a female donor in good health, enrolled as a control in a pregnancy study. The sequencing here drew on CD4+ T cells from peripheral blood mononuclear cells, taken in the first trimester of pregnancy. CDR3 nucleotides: TGTGCCAGTAGTATAGATCTTGGGCCTTCCCTCTACGAGCAGTACTTC. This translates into CASSIDLGPSLYEQYF.